The next 20 T cell receptor beta chains were all read from a single sample in a study of cytomegalovirus exposure and HLA in healthy donors. The PCR was carried out with 60 Vbeta primers and 13 Jbeta primers. TCRdb's table, derived via immunoSEQ multiplex PCR, lists solely in-frame clones and lacks some. The sample contains 98,000 or so clones, over 60% of which appear only once. The specimen was PBMCs. These TCRs come from a man aged 55 to 70 in good health and CMV-seropositive.

A few counts support this clone. This rearrangement joins TRBV5-1 to TRBJ2-7; 12 positions agree with TRBD2. The junction had 3 bases not matched to a gene; V was cut back by 2 bases and J by 3 bases. The CDR3 sequence is 15 residues long. In germline, CDR1 is SGHRS, CDR2 YFSETQ. CDR3 protein: CASSFRTSGDYEQYF. The DNA for the CDR3 is TGCGCCAGCAGCTTCCGGACTAGCGGGGACTACGAGCAGTACTTC.

This clone was observed a handful of times. The chain is built from TRBV19 and TRBJ2-7; TRBD1 aligns across 9 bases. This CDR3 has 14 amino acids. V was pared by 4 bases and J by 7 bases, with 8 bases of the junction left unmatched. In germline, CDR1 is LNHDA, CDR2 SQIVND (reference sequence). This CDR3 is CASSNRDRDMEQYF. CDR3 coding DNA: TGTGCCAGTAGTAACCGGGACAGGGACATGGAGCAGTACTTC.

The table lists this clone with a count of one. This chain connects TRBV2 to TRBJ1-2; 10 nucleotides align to TRBD1. The V gene's germline CDR1 is SNHLY and CDR2 FYNNEI. J lost 6 bases, V lost 6 bases, and 7 bases had no gene match. The CDR3 runs 14 residues. The CDR3 reads CASSARQGADGYTF. The CDR3 nucleotides are TGTGCCAGCAGCGCCCGACAGGGGGCAGATGGCTACACCTTC. The variable domain in full, completed from reference TRBV2 and TRBJ1-2, reads EPEVTQTPSHQVTQMGQEVILRCVPISNHLYFYWYRQILGQKVEFLVSFYNNEISEKSEIFDDQFSVERPDGSNFTLKIRSTKLEDSAMYFCASSARQGADGYTFGSGTRLTVV.

The chain combines TRBV27 with TRBJ2-7; D is perhaps TRBD1 (6 bases). The CDR3 totals 13 residues. The germline gives CDR1 MNHEY, CDR2 SMNVEV (reference sequence). With 4 bases removed from V and 2 bases from J, the gap between germline ends came to 9 bases. The DNA for the CDR3 is TGTGCCAGCAGTTACAGGGCGACCTACGAGCAGTACTTC. It is translated as CASSYRATYEQYF.

This chain connects TRBV9 to TRBJ1-2, with D possibly matching TRBD1 (6 bases). The germline V gene encodes CDR1 SGDLS and CDR2 YYNGEE. Trimming cost V 4 bases and J 7 bases, with 29 bases left between them. CDR3 length: 18 residues. The CDR3 nucleotides are TGTGCCAGCAGCAAAACTATCAAAAGCCAATCAGGGGAAGTTGGCTACACCTTC. Translating it yields CASSKTIKSQSGEVGYTF.

The chain is built from TRBV7-2 and TRBJ2-5, with TRBD2 matching over 13 bases. This CDR3 contains 15 residues. CDR1 is SGHTA and CDR2 is FQGNSA in the germline V gene. The trim removed 5 bases at V and 3 bases at J, leaving 3 bases unmatched. The CDR3 bases are TGTGCCAGCAGCCCCACTAGCGGGGGGGAAGAGACCCAGTACTTC. It translates to CASSPTSGGEETQYF. Together with reference TRBV7-2 and TRBJ2-5, the CDR3 gives the full variable domain: GAGVSQSPSNKVTEKGKDVELRCDPISGHTALYWYRQSLGQGLEFLIYFQGNSAPDKSGLPSDRFSAERTGGSVSTLTIQRTQQEDSAVYLCASSPTSGGEETQYFGPGTRLLVL.

The V and J genes are TRBV5-1 and TRBJ2-2, with D unresolved. Per the germline V gene, CDR1 is SGHRS and CDR2 is YFSETQ. V lost 1 base, J lost 2 bases, and 9 bases lay in between. CDR3 size: 15 residues. CDR3: CASSLYRHNTGELFF. The DNA of the CDR3 is TGCGCCAGCAGCTTGTACAGACATAACACCGGGGAGCTGTTTTTT.

This rearrangement joins TRBV4-1 to TRBJ1-3; D gene ambiguous. V lost 1 base to trimming and J lost 3 bases, with 10 bases between them. Germline CDR1 is MGHRA and CDR2 is YSYEKL. The CDR3 is made up of 15 amino acids. The CDR3 spells CASSQGVTVGNTIYF. The DNA for the CDR3 is TGCGCCAGCAGCCAAGGGGTAACAGTTGGAAACACCATATATTTT.

The rearrangement joins TRBV5-1 to TRBJ2-3, with D tentatively TRBD1 (6 bases). From germline, CDR1 is SGHRS and CDR2 YFSETQ. V shed 4 bases and J shed 8 bases, with 14 bases lying between them. The CDR3 contains 13 residues. The CDR3 sequence is CASSLDRLSTQYF. CDR3 DNA: TGCGCCAGCAGCCTAGACAGGCTGTCTACGCAGTATTTT.

Comments on this clone: Relative to the germline gene, one junction end is altered; a read error may explain this. Within the sample, other DNA sequences also encode this same CDR3. V and J are TRBV28 and TRBJ1-6; a possible D gene is TRBD1 (6 bases). CDR1 is MDHEN, CDR2 SYDVKM, per germline. The CDR3 sequence is 14 residues long. CDR3 DNA: TGTGCCAGCAGTTTATTAACTACAGGGTACGCCCTTCACTTT. It is translated as CASSLLTTGYALHF.

This chain uses TRBV7-6 with TRBJ1-6, with a possible D match to TRBD1 (5 bases). Germline loops: CDR1 SGHVS, CDR2 FNYEAQ. The length of the CDR3 is 13 residues. V was shortened by 4 bases and J by 9 bases, with 10 bases between the two germline ends. The CDR3 spells CASSSLGGSPLHF. The CDR3 DNA reads as TGTGCCAGCAGCTCCCTGGGGGGTTCACCCCTCCACTTT.

This clone was picked up one time. As DNA, the CDR3 is TGTGCCAGCAGCTCTCTAGGCAGCTTATACGAGCAGTACTTC. This sequence encodes CASSSLGSLYEQYF. V gene TRBV5-4 combines with J gene TRBJ2-7, with D uncertain. Trimming stripped 3 bases from V and 4 bases from J, with 14 bases between. There are 14 residues in the CDR3. Germline CDR1 SGHNT, CDR2 YYREEE (reference sequence).

This clone was recorded only once. This chain uses TRBV25-1 with TRBJ1-4, with 7 bases fitting TRBD1. The CDR3 length is 14 residues. CDR1 MGHDK and CDR2 SYGVNS come from the germline V gene. J gave up 7 bases and V 4 bases, and 6 bases lay outside the gene matches. The DNA of the CDR3 is TGTGCCAGCAGTGGAAAGGGGGCCAGTGAAAAACTGTTTTTT. It yields the protein CASSGKGASEKLFF.

The V call is TRBV7-9, the J call TRBJ1-6; D perhaps matches TRBD1 (6 bases). The V gene lost 6 bases and the J gene lost 7 bases, with 13 bases spanning the gap. The CDR3 has 14 residues. CDR1 SEHNR and CDR2 FQNEAQ come from the germline V gene (reference sequence). CDR3 sequence reads: CASRVQGDNSPLHF. In DNA, the CDR3 is TGTGCCAGCAGGGTACAGGGCGACAATTCACCCCTCCACTTT. The full variable domain, in which reference TRBV7-9 and TRBJ1-6 provide the parts outside the CDR3, is DTGVSQNPRHKITKRGQNVTFRCDPISEHNRLYWYRQTLGQGPEFLTYFQNEAQLEKSRLLSDRFSAERPKGSFSTLEIQRTEQGDSAMYLCASRVQGDNSPLHFGNGTRLTVT.

The table lists this clone with a count of one. The genes are TRBV7-2 and TRBJ1-1; 10 bases fit TRBD1. Germline-derived CDR1 and CDR2 are SGHTA and FQGNSA. The CDR3 totals 15 residues. V shed 5 bases and J 0 bases; nucleotides not matched to a gene: 3. The CDR3 DNA reads TGTGCCAGCAGCGAGGGACAGGGGTTGAACACTGAAGCTTTCTTT. Its translation is CASSEGQGLNTEAFF. Combining the CDR3 with reference TRBV7-2 and TRBJ1-1 gives the whole variable domain GAGVSQSPSNKVTEKGKDVELRCDPISGHTALYWYRQSLGQGLEFLIYFQGNSAPDKSGLPSDRFSAERTGGSVSTLTIQRTQQEDSAVYLCASSEGQGLNTEAFFGQGTRLTVV.

The genes are TRBV14 and TRBJ1-2, with 11 bases aligning to TRBD1. Unmatched junction bases numbered 10, after V lost 2 bases and J lost 8 bases. Germline values: CDR1 SGHDN, CDR2 FVKESK. The CDR3 runs 16 residues. The CDR3, as DNA: TGTGCCAGCAGCCAAAAAGGACAGGGGGCCCCTTGGGGCTACACCTTC. Protein sequence: CASSQKGQGAPWGYTF.

This clone qualifies as medium-sized. The chain employs TRBV5-5 and TRBJ1-1; D ambiguous. This CDR3 spans 13 amino acids. With 6 bases removed from V and 1 base from J, the gap between germline ends came to 10 bases. Looked up from germline, CDR1 is SGHKS and CDR2 is YYEKEE (reference sequence). The DNA for the CDR3 is TGTGCCAGCACTGTTATCGGGAACACTGAAGCTTTCTTT. Its translation: CASTVIGNTEAFF.

This clone came up once. This chain connects TRBV10-3 to TRBJ2-1; TRBD2 aligns across 7 bases. The CDR3 length is 15 residues. V trimming: 0 bases; J trimming: 6 bases; junction bases outside the gene matches: 5. CDR1 ENHRY and CDR2 SYGVKD come from the germline V gene. In nucleotides, the CDR3 is TGTGCCATCAGTGAGTCAACTAGCGTAGTCAATGAGCAGTTCTTC. Its protein is CAISESTSVVNEQFF.

This chain uses TRBV11-2 with TRBJ1-4; no clear D. Germline assignment: CDR1 SGHAT and CDR2 FQNNGV. The CDR3 runs 15 residues. V was pared by 5 bases and J by 0 bases, with 10 bases between. The CDR3 loop is CASSPRSATNEKLFF. The DNA of the CDR3 is TGTGCCAGCAGCCCCCGAAGCGCAACTAATGAAAAACTGTTTTTT.

This chain uses TRBV6-1 with TRBJ1-5; D remains unclear. Per the germline V gene, CDR1 is MNHNS and CDR2 is SASEGT. The CDR3 covers 15 residues. Trimming took 7 bases from V and 3 from J, leaving 16 bases between them. This chain's CDR3 is CASIREGMDNQPQHF. Here the CDR3 DNA reads TGTGCCAGCATAAGGGAGGGTATGGACAATCAGCCCCAGCATTTT.